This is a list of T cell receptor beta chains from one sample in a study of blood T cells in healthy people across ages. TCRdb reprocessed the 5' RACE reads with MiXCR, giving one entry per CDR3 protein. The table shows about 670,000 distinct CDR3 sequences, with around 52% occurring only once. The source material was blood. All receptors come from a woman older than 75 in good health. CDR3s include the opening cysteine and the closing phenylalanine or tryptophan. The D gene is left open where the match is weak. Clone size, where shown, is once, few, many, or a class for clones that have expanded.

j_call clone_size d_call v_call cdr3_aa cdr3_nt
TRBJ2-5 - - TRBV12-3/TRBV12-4 CASSPGDHFQETQYF TGTGCCAGCAGTCCAGGGGACCACTTTCAAGAGACCCAGTACTTC
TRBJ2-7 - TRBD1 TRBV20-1 CSATDDRDEQYF TGCAGTGCCACGGATGACAGGGACGAGCAGTACTTC
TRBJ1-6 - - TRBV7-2 CASSSGFSSPLHF TGTGCCAGCAGCTCCGGGTTTTCCTCACCCCTCCACTTT
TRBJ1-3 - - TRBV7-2 CASSPDRGNTIYF TGTGCCAGCAGCCCAGATAGGGGAAACACCATATATTTT
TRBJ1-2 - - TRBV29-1 CSVEDRLRGYTF TGCAGCGTTGAAGATAGATTACGAGGCTACACCTTC
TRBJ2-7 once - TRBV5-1 CASSRWGPGTTQSYEQYF TGCGCCAGCAGCCGTTGGGGGCCCGGGACTACCCAATCCTACGAGCAGTACTTC
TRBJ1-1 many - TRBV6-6 CASGRGNTEAFF TGTGCCAGCGGGCGGGGTAACACTGAAGCTTTCTTT
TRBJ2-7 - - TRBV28 CASSLAAKQYF TGTGCCAGCAGTTTAGCGGCTAAGCAGTACTTC
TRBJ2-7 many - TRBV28 CASSLRWGLGEQYF TGTGCCAGCAGTTTAAGGTGGGGGCTGGGGGAGCAGTACTTC
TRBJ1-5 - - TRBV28 CALRASGNQPQHF TGTGCACTTCGGGCCTCTGGCAATCAGCCCCAGCATTTT
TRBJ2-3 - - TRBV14 CASSQVAGTTDTQYF TGTGCCAGCAGCCAAGTTGCGGGGACCACAGATACGCAGTATTTT
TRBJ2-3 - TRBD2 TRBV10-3 CAITSGLAEADTQYF TGTGCCATCACCTCGGGACTAGCTGAAGCAGATACGCAGTATTTT
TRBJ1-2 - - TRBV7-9 CASSRPDVPSYGYTF TGTGCCAGCAGTCGCCCAGACGTCCCCTCCTATGGCTACACCTTC
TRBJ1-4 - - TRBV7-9 CASSRTENEKLFF TGTGCCAGCAGCCGGACAGAAAATGAAAAACTGTTTTTT
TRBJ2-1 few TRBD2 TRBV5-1 CASSLWGSLAGDLSYNEQFF TGCGCCAGCAGCTTGTGGGGCTCACTAGCGGGGGATCTCTCCTACAATGAGCAGTTCTTC
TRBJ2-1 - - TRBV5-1 CASRPTRGPADYNEQFF TGCGCCAGCAGACCAACTCGGGGTCCTGCGGACTACAATGAGCAGTTCTTC
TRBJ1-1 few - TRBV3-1 CASSQFPGGNTEAFF TGTGCCAGCAGCCAGTTCCCCGGGGGGAACACTGAAGCTTTCTTT
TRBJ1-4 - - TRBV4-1 CASSQANMGTNEKLFF TGCGCCAGCAGCCAAGCCAACATGGGAACTAATGAAAAACTGTTTTTT
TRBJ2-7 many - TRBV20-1 CSANNPIATAYEQYF TGCAGTGCAAACAACCCCATAGCCACGGCCTACGAGCAGTACTTC
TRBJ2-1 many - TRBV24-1 CATSDPPLSEQFF TGTGCCACCAGTGACCCCCCGCTCAGTGAGCAGTTCTTC
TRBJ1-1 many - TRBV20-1 CSASPGQGNTEAFF TGCAGTGCCTCCCCGGGGCAGGGTAACACTGAAGCTTTCTTT
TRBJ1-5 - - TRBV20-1 CSTSPKSNQPQHF TGCAGTACTAGCCCGAAGAGCAATCAGCCCCAGCATTTT
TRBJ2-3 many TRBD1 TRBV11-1 CASSLRQGTSTDTQYF TGTGCCAGCAGCTTGAGACAGGGGACGTCCACAGATACGCAGTATTTT
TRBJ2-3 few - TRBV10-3 CAISRRAATDTQYF TGTGCCATCAGTAGACGAGCGGCCACAGATACGCAGTATTTT
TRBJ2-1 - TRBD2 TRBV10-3 CATAPWTSGGAGEQFF TGTGCCACCGCCCCATGGACTAGCGGGGGGGCCGGTGAGCAGTTCTTC
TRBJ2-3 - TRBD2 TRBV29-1 CSVPGLAGSTDTQYF TGCAGCGTTCCCGGACTAGCGGGCTCTACGGATACGCAGTATTTT
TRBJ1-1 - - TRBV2 CASRAANTEAFF TGTGCCAGCAGGGCGGCGAACACTGAAGCTTTCTTT
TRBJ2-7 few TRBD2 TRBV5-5 CASSWGGLSDYEQYF TGTGCCAGCAGCTGGGGAGGGCTCAGCGACTACGAGCAGTACTTC
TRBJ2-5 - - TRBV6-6 CASTPSGLQETQYF TGTGCCAGCACCCCATCGGGACTCCAAGAGACCCAGTACTTC
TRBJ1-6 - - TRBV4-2 CASSQADGNSPLHF TGTGCCAGCAGCCAAGCGGATGGGAATTCACCCCTCCACTTT
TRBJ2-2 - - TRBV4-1 CASSPLGTLNTGELFF TGCGCCAGCAGCCCGCTCGGGACTTTGAACACCGGGGAGCTGTTTTTT
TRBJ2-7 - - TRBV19 CASSIGLRSYEQYF TGTGCCAGTAGTATAGGGCTAAGGAGCTACGAGCAGTACTTC
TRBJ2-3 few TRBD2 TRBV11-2 CASSLANSGATDTQYF TGTGCCAGCAGCTTAGCAAACAGCGGGGCCACAGATACGCAGTATTTT
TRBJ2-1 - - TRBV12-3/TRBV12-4 CASSIRTLGDNEQFF TGTGCCAGCAGTATACGGACCTTAGGGGACAATGAGCAGTTCTTC
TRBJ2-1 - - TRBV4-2 CASSQDGKRPPDNEQFF TGTGCCAGCAGCCAAGACGGGAAACGACCCCCCGACAATGAGCAGTTCTTC
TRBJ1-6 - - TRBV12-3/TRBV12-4 CATQPGHRNSPLHF TGTGCCACCCAGCCGGGACATCGGAATTCACCCCTCCACTTT
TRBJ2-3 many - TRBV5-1 CASSSPPFADTQYF TGCGCCAGCAGCTCCCCCCCGTTTGCAGATACGCAGTATTTT
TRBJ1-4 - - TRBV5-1 CASSLAAGTNEKLFF TGCGCCAGCAGCTTGGCCGCGGGAACTAATGAAAAACTGTTTTTT
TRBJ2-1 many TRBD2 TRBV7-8 CASSLATREAHNEQFF TGTGCCAGCAGCTTAGCGACGCGGGAGGCCCACAATGAGCAGTTCTTC
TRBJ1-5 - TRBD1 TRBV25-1 CASSRGQVFWPQHF TGTGCCAGCAGTCGGGGACAGGTCTTTTGGCCCCAGCATTTT
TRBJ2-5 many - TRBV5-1 CASSPQNQETQYF TGCGCCAGCAGCCCACAAAATCAAGAGACCCAGTACTTC